This entry concerns a single T cell receptor beta chain. The repertoire was sequenced with immunoSEQ multiplex PCR; TCRdb's copy has only in-frame clones and lacks some. The table has about 220,000 clones, 65% to 85% seen once. The CDR3 runs to 12 residues. V dropped 8 bases and J dropped 5 bases, with 12 bases sitting between them. Germline V lookup: CDR1 KGHDR, CDR2 SFDVKD. This sample was included in a study of blood T cell repertoires in COVID-19. Study overall: COVID-19 samples, acute and convalescent, were from the United States, Italy and Spain. The analysed material was cDNA or gDNA that came from T cells, B-cell-depleted T cells, or PBMCs.

Sequencing used peripheral blood. The source is a woman in her forties or fifties with acute or convalescent COVID-19. J is TRBJ2-7 and V is TRBV24-1; D might be TRBD1 (6 bases). Here the CDR3 DNA reads TGTGCCACCAACCGAGAGGGGGACGAGCAGTACTTC. Its protein product is CATNREGDEQYF.